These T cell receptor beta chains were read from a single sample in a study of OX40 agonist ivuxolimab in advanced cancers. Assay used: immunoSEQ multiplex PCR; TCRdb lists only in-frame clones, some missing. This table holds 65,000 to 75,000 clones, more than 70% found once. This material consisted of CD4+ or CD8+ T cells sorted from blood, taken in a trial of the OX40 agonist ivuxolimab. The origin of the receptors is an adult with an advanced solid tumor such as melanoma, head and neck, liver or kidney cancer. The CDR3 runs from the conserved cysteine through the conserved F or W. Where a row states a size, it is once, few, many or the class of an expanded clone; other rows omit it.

CDR3 protein: CASKALGNEQFF
clone size: NA
V gene: TRBV2
J gene: TRBJ2-1

CDR3 protein: CAISDPGTSGGVTGELFF
clone size: once
V gene: TRBV10-3
J gene: TRBJ2-2

CDR3 protein: CASSKTGDTEAFF
clone size: NA
V gene: TRBV5-1
J gene: TRBJ1-1

CDR3 protein: CASRKHSNQPQHF
clone size: NA
V gene: TRBV6-1
J gene: TRBJ1-5

CDR3 protein: CASSLRGDNSGNTIYF
clone size: NA
V gene: TRBV5-5
J gene: TRBJ1-3

CDR3 protein: CASRFSGAGIYGYTF
clone size: NA
V gene: TRBV5-6
J gene: TRBJ1-2

CDR3 protein: CASSPIRDPQGYTF
clone size: NA
V gene: TRBV11-2
J gene: TRBJ1-2

CDR3 protein: CASSLTGDTEAFF
clone size: NA
V gene: TRBV6-1
J gene: TRBJ1-1

CDR3 protein: CASKLASTDTQYF
clone size: NA
V gene: TRBV6-1
J gene: TRBJ2-3

CDR3 protein: CASSGNFRYTF
clone size: NA
V gene: TRBV2
J gene: TRBJ1-2

CDR3 protein: CASSPRGGVTEAFF
clone size: NA
V gene: TRBV6-5
J gene: TRBJ1-1

CDR3 protein: CASSLVGPKTGSVSF
clone size: NA
V gene: TRBV7-8
J gene: TRBJ1-3

CDR3 protein: CASAGSANEKLFF
clone size: NA
V gene: TRBV2
J gene: TRBJ1-4

CDR3 protein: CAISGGPSAGDTQYF
clone size: NA
V gene: TRBV10-3
J gene: TRBJ2-3

CDR3 protein: CASSLTKGTGPCSPLHF
clone size: NA
V gene: TRBV23-1
J gene: TRBJ1-6

CDR3 protein: CASGRDRGPNQPQHF
clone size: NA
V gene: TRBV19
J gene: TRBJ1-5

CDR3 protein: CSVVPPGFHEQYF
clone size: NA
V gene: TRBV29-1
J gene: TRBJ2-7

CDR3 protein: CSSWGGHEQFF
clone size: NA
V gene: TRBV29-1
J gene: TRBJ2-1

CDR3 protein: CASSYRQGSYEQFF
clone size: NA
V gene: TRBV6-5
J gene: TRBJ2-1

CDR3 protein: CASTEGQGRGSPLHF
clone size: NA
V gene: TRBV6-1
J gene: TRBJ1-6

CDR3 protein: CASSLGTGGGEQYF
clone size: NA
V gene: TRBV27
J gene: TRBJ2-7

CDR3 protein: CASSQDPGVTEAFF
clone size: few
V gene: TRBV4-2
J gene: TRBJ1-1

CDR3 protein: CASSPFPQGETQYF
clone size: NA
V gene: TRBV18
J gene: TRBJ2-5

CDR3 protein: CASSHQGRSYNSPLHF
clone size: NA
V gene: TRBV14
J gene: TRBJ1-6

CDR3 protein: CASSVATGRGNQPQHF
clone size: NA
V gene: TRBV9
J gene: TRBJ1-5

CDR3 protein: CASSPDRVGRGTGELFF
clone size: NA
V gene: TRBV11-2
J gene: TRBJ2-2

CDR3 protein: CASSERGVTNSPLHF
clone size: few
V gene: TRBV2
J gene: TRBJ1-6

CDR3 protein: CASVTEGFTEAFF
clone size: NA
V gene: TRBV2
J gene: TRBJ1-1

CDR3 protein: CASSSGGEQYF
clone size: once
V gene: TRBV28
J gene: TRBJ2-7

CDR3 protein: CSVESWAIGYTF
clone size: NA
V gene: TRBV29-1
J gene: TRBJ1-2

CDR3 protein: CASSLSEVTYGYTF
clone size: NA
V gene: TRBV5-1
J gene: TRBJ1-2

CDR3 protein: CAWSGLAGANTGELFF
clone size: few
V gene: TRBV30
J gene: TRBJ2-2

CDR3 protein: CASSSPGGAKDTQYF
clone size: NA
V gene: TRBV5-4
J gene: TRBJ2-3

CDR3 protein: CASTSDNYEQYF
clone size: NA
V gene: TRBV2
J gene: TRBJ2-7

CDR3 protein: CASSATGVRYEQYF
clone size: NA
V gene: TRBV5-1
J gene: NA

CDR3 protein: CASSQVSENYGYTF
clone size: once
V gene: TRBV4-1
J gene: TRBJ1-2

CDR3 protein: CASSPRTGESSPQHF
clone size: once
V gene: TRBV18
J gene: TRBJ1-5

CDR3 protein: CASSFDGGQPQHF
clone size: NA
V gene: TRBV5-6
J gene: TRBJ1-5

CDR3 protein: CASSNIGGAKSNQPQHF
clone size: few
V gene: TRBV19
J gene: TRBJ1-5

CDR3 protein: CASSLLGGSNTEAFF
clone size: NA
V gene: TRBV5-1
J gene: TRBJ1-1

CDR3 protein: CASSTSGPTDTQYF
clone size: NA
V gene: TRBV5-1
J gene: TRBJ2-3

CDR3 protein: CASSPRGVNEQFF
clone size: NA
V gene: TRBV18
J gene: TRBJ2-1

CDR3 protein: CASSVTGGAATNEKLFF
clone size: NA
V gene: TRBV11-2
J gene: TRBJ1-4

CDR3 protein: CASSNRLAGGRRTDTQYF
clone size: NA
V gene: TRBV19
J gene: TRBJ2-3

CDR3 protein: CAWSRGVTNEKLFF
clone size: NA
V gene: TRBV30
J gene: TRBJ1-4

CDR3 protein: CASRPTGSVNQPQHF
clone size: NA
V gene: TRBV2
J gene: TRBJ1-5

CDR3 protein: CAWTLQGAGANVLTF
clone size: NA
V gene: TRBV30
J gene: TRBJ2-6

CDR3 protein: CASSSEDRGTSPLHF
clone size: NA
V gene: TRBV9
J gene: TRBJ1-6

CDR3 protein: CASSAGQGANGYTF
clone size: NA
V gene: TRBV5-4
J gene: TRBJ1-2

CDR3 protein: CASSERGHPNSGANVLTF
clone size: once
V gene: TRBV6-1
J gene: TRBJ2-6

CDR3 protein: CSVKGSVSGVQETQYF
clone size: NA
V gene: TRBV29-1
J gene: TRBJ2-5

CDR3 protein: CASSSGGQPQHF
clone size: NA
V gene: TRBV7-9
J gene: TRBJ1-5

CDR3 protein: CASSPGTGKAFF
clone size: NA
V gene: TRBV7-9
J gene: TRBJ1-1

CDR3 protein: CASSRGQGGDGYTF
clone size: few
V gene: TRBV7-9
J gene: TRBJ1-2

CDR3 protein: CASSPQGNYGYTF
clone size: NA
V gene: TRBV18
J gene: TRBJ1-2